This T cell receptor (beta chain) was recovered during a study of tumor and adjacent non-tumor tissue in lung cancer. V lost 5 bases to trimming and J lost 5 bases; unmatched junction nucleotides: 5. This CDR3 has 14 amino acids. Germline CDR1 SGHNT, CDR2 YENEEA. A modified ARM-PCR protocol with three rounds of nested PCR amplified TCRbeta. TCRdb redid the calling of the multiplex PCR reads with MiXCR, one entry per CDR3 protein. The table records 200,000 to 250,000 distinct CDR3 sequences, about 71% of them present only once. No cell sorting was done before RNA was extracted from the tissue. Source material: lung tumor tissue. The clonotype comes from a man in his 60s with non-small cell lung cancer. The V call is TRBV11-3, the J call TRBJ2-5; TRBD1 matches at 10 bases. CDR3 amino acids: CASSPTGGWETQYF. The CDR3 nucleotides are TGTGCCAGCAGCCCGACAGGGGGCTGGGAGACCCAGTACTTC.